Listed here is a single TCR beta chain. The length of the CDR3 is 15 residues. V trimming: 1 base; J trimming: 10 bases; junction bases outside the gene matches: 5. Germline lookup yields CDR1 LNHNV and CDR2 YYDKDF (reference sequence). These data come from a study of blood T cell repertoires in COVID-19. Profiled with immunoSEQ multiplex PCR; TCRdb holds only in-frame clones, not every one. The sample consists of about 200,000 clones, about nine tenths of them appearing once. The sequencing sample was made of peripheral blood. The chain combines TRBV15 with TRBJ2-1, with 12 bases matching TRBD2. The clonotype comes from a man older than 75 with acute or convalescent COVID-19. CDR3 loop: CATSRGTSGTVEQFF. DNA of the CDR3: TGTGCCACCAGCAGAGGGACTAGCGGGACTGTAGAGCAGTTCTTC.